The T cell receptor (gamma chain) described here comes from a study of gamma-delta chains in newborns, infants, children. There are a few counts of this clone. Germline V lookup: CDR1 GITISATS, CDR2 ISYDGTV (reference sequence). This CDR3 region has 16 residues. With CATT, TCRdb re-called clones from the reads. The sample contains 200 or so gamma-chain clones, about nine tenths of which appear only once. The sequenced sample was blood, obtained at baseline. V gene assignment gives TRGV9, but the J gene was left uncalled. The clonotype was recovered from a child who was a newborn, infant or young child, either healthy, febrile or measles-vaccinated (not recorded which). This table probably holds off-target reads from a library built for another chain. The CDR3 bases are TGTGCCTGTGACATACTGGGGGATACTTTGACAGCACAACTCTTCTTT. Translating gives CACDILGDTLTAQLFF.